Shown below are 26 T cell receptor beta chains from a single sample sequenced in a study of blood T cell repertoires in COVID-19. Repertoires were generated with immunoSEQ multiplex PCR, while TCRdb's copy carries only in-frame clones and drops some. The table includes some 460,000 clones, nearly 90% detected once. The sequenced sample was PBMCs or T cells enriched from blood (not recorded which). These receptors were collected from a woman aged 18-29 years with acute COVID-19.

The rearrangement links TRBV27 to TRBJ2-7; perhaps TRBD2 as D (6 bases). This CDR3 is 13 amino acids long. Trimming removed 8 bases at V and 2 bases at J, with 13 bases between. CDR1 is MNHEY and CDR2 is SMNVEV in the germline V gene (reference sequence). Here the CDR3 DNA reads TGTGCCAGCCAAGGGCGGGGACCCTACGAGCAGTACTTC. Protein sequence: CASQGRGPYEQYF.

The rearrangement links TRBV7-8 to TRBJ2-7; D call uncertain. Looked up from germline, CDR1 is SGHVS and CDR2 is FQNEAQ. The CDR3 loop spans 11 amino acids. V was trimmed by 3 bases and J by 4 bases, leaving 4 bases between them. Written as DNA, the CDR3 is TGTGCCAGCAGCTTCCGGTACGAGCAGTACTTC. It translates to CASSFRYEQYF.

The rearrangement joins TRBV28 to TRBJ2-7, with D unresolved. Trimming left V 5 bases short and J 0 bases short, with 8 bases between. This CDR3 contains 13 residues. Germline-derived CDR1 and CDR2 are MDHEN and SYDVKM. The CDR3 sequence is CASSLDLSYEQYF. CDR3 coding DNA: TGTGCCAGCAGTCTAGACCTCTCCTACGAGCAGTACTTC.

The table lists this clone with a count of one. J is TRBJ2-7 and V is TRBV18; D is possibly TRBD2 (6 bases). The V end lost 3 bases, the J end lost 3 bases, and 18 bases lay between the germline ends. Germline loops: CDR1 KGHSH, CDR2 LQKENI. CDR3 length equals 16 residues. CDR3 protein: CASSPLAQRVIYEQYF. Written as DNA, the CDR3 is TGTGCCAGCTCACCGCTGGCCCAGCGGGTAATCTACGAGCAGTACTTC.

The rearrangement uses TRBV19 and TRBJ2-1, with D perhaps TRBD1 (6 bases). CDR1 is LNHDA, CDR2 SQIVND, per germline (reference sequence). V lost 1 base and J 10 bases, leaving 14 bases between the germline ends. This CDR3 is 14 amino acids long. CDR3 DNA sequence: TGTGCCAGTAGTATAGGGACAGACTTGGGGGAGCAGTTCTTC. It specifies CASSIGTDLGEQFF. Full variable domain (rest looked up from reference TRBV19 and TRBJ2-1): DGGITQSPKYLFRKEGQNVTLSCEQNLNHDAMYWYRQDPGQGLRLIYYSQIVNDFQKGDIAEGYSVSREKKESFPLTVTSAQKNPTAFYLCASSIGTDLGEQFFGPGTRLTVL.

This clone showed up just once. The rearrangement links TRBV30 to TRBJ1-4, with a tentative D call TRBD1 (5 bases). The V gene's germline CDR1 is GTSNPN and CDR2 SVGIG (reference sequence). With 0 bases removed from V and 4 bases from J, the gap between germline ends came to 9 bases. The CDR3 runs 14 residues. The CDR3 sequence: CAWSVRQGNEKLFF. Here the CDR3 DNA reads TGTGCCTGGAGTGTACGGCAGGGTAATGAAAAACTGTTTTTT.

The chain recombines TRBV20-1 with TRBJ2-5; D remains ambiguous. Germline V gene data show CDR1 as DFQATT and CDR2 as SNEGSKA (reference sequence). Trimming pared 5 bases from V and 5 bases from J, leaving 6 bases between. The CDR3 spans 10 residues. DNA of the CDR3: TGCAGTGCTCCCAGGGAGACCCAGTACTTC. This codes for CSAPRETQYF.

The chain is built from TRBV7-9 and TRBJ2-1; 7 bases fit TRBD1. Losses at the gene ends were 5 bases for V and 7 bases for J; bases not matched to a gene: 14. The germline gives CDR1 SEHNR, CDR2 FQNEAQ (reference sequence). The CDR3 is made up of 16 amino acids. The CDR3 protein is CASSQRRQGARNEQFF. Written as DNA, the CDR3 is TGTGCCAGCAGCCAACGGCGACAGGGAGCTCGGAATGAGCAGTTCTTC.

This rearrangement joins TRBV7-2 to TRBJ2-1, with D possibly being TRBD2 (5 bases). The germline gives CDR1 SGHTA, CDR2 FQGNSA. V was clipped by 5 bases and J by 13 bases, with 18 bases between them. The CDR3 has 13 amino acids. The CDR3 region is CASSPEGSRRQFF. The CDR3 DNA follows: TGTGCCAGCAGCCCAGAGGGATCCCGAAGACAGTTCTTC.

The sample holds a few counts of this clone. The V gene is TRBV6-5, the J gene TRBJ2-7; 7 positions agree with TRBD1. The germline CDR1 and CDR2 sequences are MNHEY and SVGAGI. The CDR3 length is 13 residues. V trimming: 5 bases; J trimming: 6 bases; junction bases outside the gene matches: 7. The CDR3 here is CASSRQGTREQYF. DNA for the CDR3: TGTGCCAGCAGTAGACAGGGAACTCGCGAGCAGTACTTC.

The V and J genes are TRBV28 and TRBJ2-5, with a tentative D call TRBD2 (7 bases). The CDR3 loop spans 16 amino acids. V was shortened by 3 bases and J by 6 bases, with 20 bases between the two germline ends. Germline lookup yields CDR1 MDHEN and CDR2 SYDVKM. The CDR3 DNA sequence: TGTGCCAGCAGTTTGGGGGGGGCGGGTGGTCGTAAGACCCAGTACTTC. As protein: CASSLGGAGGRKTQYF.

V usage is TRBV28 and J usage is TRBJ2-5, with D perhaps matching TRBD2 (6 bases). The CDR3 contains 12 residues. Germline V gene lookup returns CDR1 MDHEN and CDR2 SYDVKM. V lost 6 bases and J lost 5, with 10 bases in between. CDR3: CASRQAGETQYF. As DNA, the CDR3 is TGTGCCAGCAGACAGGCGGGGGAGACCCAGTACTTC.

The chain recombines TRBV28 with TRBJ1-5; D is ambiguous. CDR1 and CDR2 (germline): MDHEN, SYDVKM. This CDR3 comprises 14 residues. The V end was cut by 6 bases, the J end by 1 base, with 10 bases between. The CDR3 DNA reads as TGTGCCAGCAGAATGACGGGGAGCAATCAGCCCCAGCATTTT. Protein product: CASRMTGSNQPQHF.

This clone is a singleton in its sample. This chain joins TRBV6-5 and TRBJ2-2; tentatively, D is TRBD1 (5 bases). V was pared by 4 bases and J by 6 bases, with 18 bases between. This CDR3 is built from 16 residues. In germline, CDR1 is MNHEY, CDR2 SVGAGI. In DNA form, the CDR3 reads TGTGCCAGCAGTTTTAACCTAGGGGAAGTTCCCGGGGAGCTGTTTTTT. It translates to CASSFNLGEVPGELFF.

The rearrangement links TRBV7-9 to TRBJ2-1; D ambiguous. Deletions cut 5 bases from V and 9 bases from J, with 8 bases between. CDR3 length: 11 residues. Looked up from germline, CDR1 is SEHNR and CDR2 is FQNEAQ (reference sequence). Written as DNA, the CDR3 is TGTGCCAGCAGCCTCGAGGTTGAGCAGTTCTTC. Its translation: CASSLEVEQFF.

V and J are TRBV5-1 and TRBJ2-5; tentatively, D is TRBD1 (6 bases). The CDR3 totals 12 residues. Germline V gene data show CDR1 as SGHRS and CDR2 as YFSETQ. V lost 3 bases, J lost 5 bases, and 8 bases lay in between. The CDR3 DNA reads as TGCGCCAGCAGCTGGGACACTGAGACCCAGTACTTC. Amino acids: CASSWDTETQYF.

This chain uses TRBV29-1 with TRBJ2-7; D may be TRBD1 (5 bases). CDR1 is SQVTM, CDR2 ANQGSEA, per germline. The CDR3 is made up of 11 amino acids. The V and J ends lost 7 bases and 6 bases respectively, with 13 bases between them. The CDR3 here is CSALYRGEQYF. The DNA of the CDR3 is TGCAGCGCCCTATATAGGGGCGAGCAGTACTTC.

This clone was seen only once. This rearrangement joins TRBV24-1 to TRBJ2-7; possibly TRBD1 for D (6 bases). Germline lookup yields CDR1 KGHDR and CDR2 SFDVKD. There are 12 residues in the CDR3. Trimming took off 0 bases at V and 7 bases at J, with 6 bases between the two ends. Here the CDR3 reads CATSDLTGEQYF. CDR3 in DNA: TGTGCCACCAGTGATTTGACAGGGGAGCAGTACTTC.

V is TRBV6-4 and J is TRBJ2-1; 16 positions agree with TRBD2. Per the germline V gene, CDR1 is MRHNA and CDR2 is SNTAGT. This CDR3 spans 19 amino acids. Trimming removed 4 bases from V and 1 base from J; junction bases left unmatched: 7. In DNA, the CDR3 is TGTGCCAGCAGTGCGCAGGGGACTAGCGGGAGGGCGTCCTACAATGAGCAGTTCTTC. Translating gives CASSAQGTSGRASYNEQFF.

This rearrangement joins TRBV7-6 to TRBJ2-5; the match to TRBD2 covers 7 bases. Germline CDR1 reads SGHVS; CDR2 reads FNYEAQ. The CDR3 consists of 15 residues. Trimming cost V 5 bases and J 0 bases; bases outside gene matches: 6. This CDR3 is CASSKSREYQETQYF. CDR3 coding DNA: TGTGCCAGCAGCAAATCGCGGGAGTACCAAGAGACCCAGTACTTC.

The rearrangement links TRBV9 to TRBJ2-6, with 9 bases aligning to TRBD2. In germline, CDR1 is SGDLS, CDR2 YYNGEE. J gave up 3 bases and V 2 bases, and 6 bases lay outside the gene matches. The CDR3 totals 17 residues. The CDR3 sequence is CASSVEREVFGANVLTF. The CDR3 bases are TGTGCCAGCAGCGTGGAGCGGGAGGTCTTTGGGGCCAACGTCCTGACTTTC.

The rearrangement links TRBV28 to TRBJ2-1; TRBD2 matches 12 bases. Trimming at V came to 1 base and at J to 7 bases, leaving 5 bases not matched to a gene. Germline V lookup: CDR1 MDHEN, CDR2 SYDVKM. The CDR3 is made up of 16 amino acids. The CDR3 nucleotides are TGTGCCAGCAGTTTATACGGACTAGCGGGACGTAATGAGCAGTTCTTC. This encodes CASSLYGLAGRNEQFF.

As DNA, the CDR3 is TGCAGTGCTAGTGGGGGGGGCGCTCGAGATACGCAGTATTTT. It translates to CSASGGGARDTQYF. The V and J genes are TRBV20-1 and TRBJ2-3, with D possibly matching TRBD2 (7 bases). V was trimmed by 3 bases and J by 5 bases, leaving 15 bases between them. CDR3 length: 14 residues. CDR1 is DFQATT, CDR2 SNEGSKA, per germline (reference sequence).

This clone was counted a single time. Other DNA variants within this sample encode the same CDR3. The CDR3 loop is CASSLGTANYGYTF. Here the CDR3 DNA reads TGTGCCAGCAGCTTAGGGACAGCTAACTATGGCTACACCTTC. The rearrangement uses TRBV7-9 and TRBJ1-2; the D gene is possibly TRBD1 (6 bases). The germline gives CDR1 SEHNR, CDR2 FQNEAQ (reference sequence). This CDR3 spans 14 amino acids. V was shortened by 1 base and J by 0 bases, with 6 bases between the two germline ends.

J is TRBJ2-3 and V is TRBV10-3; 7 bases align to TRBD2. Germline V gives CDR1 ENHRY, CDR2 SYGVKD. Losses at the gene ends were 2 bases for V and 1 base for J; bases not matched to a gene: 6. The CDR3 length is 16 residues. The CDR3 bases are TGTGCCATCAGTGAGGTCGCGGGAGAGGGCACAGATACGCAGTATTTT. This translates into CAISEVAGEGTDTQYF.

The chain is built from TRBV11-2 and TRBJ2-7, with 8 bases matching TRBD2. Germline CDR1 is SGHAT and CDR2 is FQNNGV. CDR3 size: 16 residues. The V and J ends lost 1 base and 0 bases, in that order; junction bases with no gene match: 5. This chain's CDR3 is CASSLGTSGRSYEQYF. CDR3 coding DNA: TGTGCCAGCAGCTTAGGAACTAGCGGACGCTCCTACGAGCAGTACTTC. The entire variable domain, with the rest obtained from reference TRBV11-2 and TRBJ2-7, is as follows: EAGVAQSPRYKIIEKRQSVAFWCNPISGHATLYWYQQILGQGPKLLIQFQNNGVVDDSQLPKDRFSAERLKGVDSTLKIQPAKLEDSAVYLCASSLGTSGRSYEQYFGPGTRLTVT.